The TCR beta chain under discussion was sequenced for a study of CD8+CD57+ T cells in acquired aplastic anemia (dated by TCRdb to about 2018). Some background on the complete study: On average, sorted CD4+ and CD8+ cells yielded 3 to 4 ug of extracted DNA, with a range of roughly 0.17 to 27.4 ug. A CD8+CD57+ expansion meant a frequency higher than the mean frequency seen in healthy subjects.

The CDR3 goes from the cysteine to the phenylalanine over 17 residues. Solely the CDR3 DNA is kept, with 51 bases framed from the first base. The germline V gene provides CDR1 SGDLS and CDR2 YYNGEE. The germline V end is reduced by 0 bases and the J end by 7 bases; junction bases left unmatched: 10. This clonotype appeared many times. No cognate antigen has been identified for it. Base qualities are not at hand, and no much larger clone is one base apart. The paper as a whole reports these results and caveats: Twenty-nine CD8+ CDR3 sequences were found in both patients and controls but appeared to be highly expressed in patients and within the immunodominant clones of the patients. Patients and healthy controls showed no significant difference in CD8+ Simpson's diversity (P=0.060).

Patients chosen for sequencing had shown expansion of CD8+CD57+ cells by flow cytometry. Severe acquired aplastic anemia was diagnosed in all patients according to International Study of Aplastic Anemia and Agranulocytosis and Camitta criteria. No patient had received any therapy when blood was sampled. The study deep-sequenced TCR repertoires of sorted CD4+ and CD8+ blood T cells from severe aplastic anemia patients and healthy subjects. Patients were enrolled under clinicaltrials.gov protocols 00001620, 01623167, 00001397, 00071045, 00081523 and 00961064 in the USA. Ficoll-Paque density gradient centrifugation was used to isolate peripheral blood mononuclear cells. Before DNA extraction, CD4+ and CD8+ T cells were sorted with FACS or magnetic beads. Genomic DNA was used as template for profiling of TCR beta VDJ combinations and CDR3 sequences. TCR repertoire sequencing was run on an Illumina HiSeq 2000. On the authors' methods: Repertoires were assessed using TRBV/TRBJ rearrangement plots, CDR3 size and DJ length profiles, and Simpson's diversity index. The most abundant DNA sequence in the deep sequencing data was defined as the immunodominant clone. CDR3 amino acid sequences were screened for sharing across subjects and compared with published repertoires and the VDJdb database. The public sequencing data were trimmed at Q25 with fastp and processed into clonotypes with MiXCR by TCRdb, which kept only in-frame beta chains. Each CDR3 protein appears once, grouped with its most common genes and DNA. TCRdb's processing, not the study's, gives the V and J calls here. The sample table shows around 200,000 distinct CDR3 sequences, and roughly three fifths are seen once. Of the sample, 40% to 50% falls within the top ten clones.

The sample consisted of sorted CD4+, CD8+, or CD8+CD57+ T cells (not recorded which) from PBMCs. The chain is assembled from TRBV9 and TRBJ1-2, and 12 junction bases match TRBD1. This sequence was found in a human donor with aplastic anemia. The DNA sequence follows: TGTGCCAGCAGCGTAGCTTTGGGGACAGGGGGCGCATCTGGCTACACCTTC. Its translation is CASSVALGTGGASGYTF.